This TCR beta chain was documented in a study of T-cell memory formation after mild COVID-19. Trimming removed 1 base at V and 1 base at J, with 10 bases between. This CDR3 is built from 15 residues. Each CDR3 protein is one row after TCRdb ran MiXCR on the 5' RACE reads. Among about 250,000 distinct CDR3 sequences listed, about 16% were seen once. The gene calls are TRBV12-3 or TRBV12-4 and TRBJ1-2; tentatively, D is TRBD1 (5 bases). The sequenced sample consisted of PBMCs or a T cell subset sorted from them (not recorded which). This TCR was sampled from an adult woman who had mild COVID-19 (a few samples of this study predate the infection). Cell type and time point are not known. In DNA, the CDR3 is TGTGCCAGCAGTTTAGGACAGACTCGTAACTATGGCTACACCTTC. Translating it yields CASSLGQTRNYGYTF.